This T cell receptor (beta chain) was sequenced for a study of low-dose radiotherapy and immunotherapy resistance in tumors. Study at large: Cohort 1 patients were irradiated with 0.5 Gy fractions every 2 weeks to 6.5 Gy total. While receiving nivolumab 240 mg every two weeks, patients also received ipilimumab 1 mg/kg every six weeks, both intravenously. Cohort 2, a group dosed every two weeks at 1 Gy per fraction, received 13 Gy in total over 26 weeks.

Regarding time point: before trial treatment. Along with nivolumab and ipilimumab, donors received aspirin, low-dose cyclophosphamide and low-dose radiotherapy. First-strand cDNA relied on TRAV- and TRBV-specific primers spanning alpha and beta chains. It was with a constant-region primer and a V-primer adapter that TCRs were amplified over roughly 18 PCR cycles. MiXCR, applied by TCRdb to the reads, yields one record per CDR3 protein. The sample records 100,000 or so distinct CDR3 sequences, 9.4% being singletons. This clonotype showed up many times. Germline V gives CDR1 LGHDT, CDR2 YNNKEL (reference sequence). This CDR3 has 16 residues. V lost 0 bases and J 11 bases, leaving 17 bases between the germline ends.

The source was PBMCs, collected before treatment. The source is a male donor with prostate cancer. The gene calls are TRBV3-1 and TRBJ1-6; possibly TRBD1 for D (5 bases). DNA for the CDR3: TGTGCCAGCAGCCAAGATCTGGGGCTACCCGTGCCACCCCTCCACTTT. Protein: CASSQDLGLPVPPLHF. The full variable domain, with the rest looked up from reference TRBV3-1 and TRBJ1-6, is DTAVSQTPKYLVTQMGNDKSIKCEQNLGHDTMYWYKQDSKKFLKIMFSYNNKELIINETVPNRFSPKSPDKAHLNLHINSLELGDSAVYFCASSQDLGLPVPPLHFGNGTRLTVT.